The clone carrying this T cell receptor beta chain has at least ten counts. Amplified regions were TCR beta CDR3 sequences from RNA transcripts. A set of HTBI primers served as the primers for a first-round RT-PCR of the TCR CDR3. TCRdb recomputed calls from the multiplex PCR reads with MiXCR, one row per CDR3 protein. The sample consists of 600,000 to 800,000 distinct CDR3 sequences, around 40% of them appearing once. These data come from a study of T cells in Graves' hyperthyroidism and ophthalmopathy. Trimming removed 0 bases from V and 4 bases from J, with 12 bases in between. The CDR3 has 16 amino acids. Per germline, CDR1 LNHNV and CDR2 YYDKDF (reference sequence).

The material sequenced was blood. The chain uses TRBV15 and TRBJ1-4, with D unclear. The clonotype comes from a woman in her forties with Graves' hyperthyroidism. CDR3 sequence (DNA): TGTGCCACCAGCAGAGATTTGGGGTTGGATAATGAAAAACTGTTTTTT. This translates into CATSRDLGLDNEKLFF. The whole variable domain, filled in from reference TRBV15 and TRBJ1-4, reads DAMVIQNPRYQVTQFGKPVTLSCSQTLNHNVMYWYQQKSSQAPKLLFHYYDKDFNNEADTPDNFQSRRPNTSFCFLDIRSPGLGDTAMYLCATSRDLGLDNEKLFFGSGTQLSVL.